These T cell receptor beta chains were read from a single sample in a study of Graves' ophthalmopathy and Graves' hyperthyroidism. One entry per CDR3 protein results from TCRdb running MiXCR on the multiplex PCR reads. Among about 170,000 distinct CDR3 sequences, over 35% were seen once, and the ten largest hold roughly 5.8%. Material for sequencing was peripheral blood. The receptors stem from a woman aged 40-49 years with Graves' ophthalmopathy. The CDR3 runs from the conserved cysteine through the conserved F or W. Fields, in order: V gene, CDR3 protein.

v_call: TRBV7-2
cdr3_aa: CASAKWIAYEQYF

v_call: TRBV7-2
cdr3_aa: CASSFGDRGYNQPQHF

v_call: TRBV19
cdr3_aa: CASRDPGQVNTEAFF

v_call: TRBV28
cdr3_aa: CASHGNVDSYEQYF

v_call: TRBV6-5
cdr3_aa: CASSYGLRYEQYF

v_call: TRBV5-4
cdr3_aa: CASSSGYGADTEAFF

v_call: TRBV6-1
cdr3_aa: CASSDPGGVEQYF

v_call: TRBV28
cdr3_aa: CASLPDREAVQETQYF

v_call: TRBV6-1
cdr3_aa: CASRPWDTYEQYF

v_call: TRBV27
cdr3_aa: CASSLIRGLAGETQYF

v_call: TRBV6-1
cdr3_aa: CASRGADYEQYF

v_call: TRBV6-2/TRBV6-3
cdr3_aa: CASRPNLAESYEQYF

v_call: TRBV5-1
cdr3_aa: CASSRRGEGAYEQYF

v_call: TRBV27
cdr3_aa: CASSRFGEGLNTEAFF

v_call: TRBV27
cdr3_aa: CASSPTPGAQIYEQYF

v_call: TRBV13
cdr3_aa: CASSWGQGREQYF

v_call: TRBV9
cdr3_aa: CASSGQSTIGGYTF

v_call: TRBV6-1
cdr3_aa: CASRAPGTGVSPLHF

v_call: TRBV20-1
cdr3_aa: CSARAKLKDTEAFF

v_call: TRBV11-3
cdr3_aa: CASSLSVRTSGTGELFF

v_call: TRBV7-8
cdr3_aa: CASSRFRVDTEAFF

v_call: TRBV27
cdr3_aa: CASKFGAGAGETQYF

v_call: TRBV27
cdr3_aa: CASSFRGDSPLHF

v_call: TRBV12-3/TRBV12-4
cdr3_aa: CASSSSGTRTRGYTF

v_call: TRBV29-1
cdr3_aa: CSVEAQENYEQYF

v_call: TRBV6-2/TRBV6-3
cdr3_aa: CASSYNPNTEAFF

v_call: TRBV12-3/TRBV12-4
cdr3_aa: CASRHGQGSSYEQYF

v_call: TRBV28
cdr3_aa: CASTPGGSYEQYF

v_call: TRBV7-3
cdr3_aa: CASSLKGVEGGPRRNTEAFF

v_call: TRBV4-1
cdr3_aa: CASSQGGTGDSYNSPLHF

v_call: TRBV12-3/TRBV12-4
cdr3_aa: CASSPPGTGNTEAFF

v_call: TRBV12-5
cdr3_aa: CASGFGKAVYTEAFF

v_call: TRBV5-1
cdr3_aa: CASSLDRMVYGYTF

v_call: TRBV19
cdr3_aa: CASSIGDSGAPYEQYF

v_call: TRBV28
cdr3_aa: CASTPGQGQNQETQYF

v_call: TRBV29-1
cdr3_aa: CSVGQGRGSPLHF

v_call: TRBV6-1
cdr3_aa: CASSEEGRVPSYEQYF